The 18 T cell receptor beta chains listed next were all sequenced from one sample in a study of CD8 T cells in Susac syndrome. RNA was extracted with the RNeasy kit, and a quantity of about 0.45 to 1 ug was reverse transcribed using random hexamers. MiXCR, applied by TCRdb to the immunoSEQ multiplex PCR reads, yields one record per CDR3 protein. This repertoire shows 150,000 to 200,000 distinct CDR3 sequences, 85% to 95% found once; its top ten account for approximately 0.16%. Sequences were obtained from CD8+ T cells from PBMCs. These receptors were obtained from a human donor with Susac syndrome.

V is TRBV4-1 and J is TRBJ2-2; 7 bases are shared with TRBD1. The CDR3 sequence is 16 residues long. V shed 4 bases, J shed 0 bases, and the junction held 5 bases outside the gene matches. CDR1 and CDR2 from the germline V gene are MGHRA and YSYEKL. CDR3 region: CASSLRDSTNTGELFF. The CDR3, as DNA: TGCGCCAGCAGCCTCCGGGACAGCACGAACACCGGGGAGCTGTTTTTT.

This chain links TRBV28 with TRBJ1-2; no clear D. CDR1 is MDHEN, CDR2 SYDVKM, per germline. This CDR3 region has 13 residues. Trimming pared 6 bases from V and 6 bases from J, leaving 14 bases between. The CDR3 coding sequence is TGTGCCAGCAGACGTGACCTTACGGATGGCTACACCTTC. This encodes CASRRDLTDGYTF.

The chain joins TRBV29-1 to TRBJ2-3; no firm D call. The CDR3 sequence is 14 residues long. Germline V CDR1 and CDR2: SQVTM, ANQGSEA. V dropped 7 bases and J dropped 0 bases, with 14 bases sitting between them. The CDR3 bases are TGCAGCGCCCTGAACCCGGTTAGCACAGATACGCAGTATTTT. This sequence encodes CSALNPVSTDTQYF.

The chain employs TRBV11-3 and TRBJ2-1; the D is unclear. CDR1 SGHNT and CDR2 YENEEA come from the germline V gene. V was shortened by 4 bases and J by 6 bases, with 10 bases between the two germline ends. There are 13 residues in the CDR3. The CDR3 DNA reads TGTGCCAGCAGCTACCGGGCCTCCAATGAGCAGTTCTTC. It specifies CASSYRASNEQFF.

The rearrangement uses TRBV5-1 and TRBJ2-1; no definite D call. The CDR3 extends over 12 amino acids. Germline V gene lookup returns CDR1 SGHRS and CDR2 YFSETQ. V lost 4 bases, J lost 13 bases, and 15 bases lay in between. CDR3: CASSPEQFTQFF. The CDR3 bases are TGCGCCAGCAGCCCAGAACAGTTCACTCAGTTCTTC.

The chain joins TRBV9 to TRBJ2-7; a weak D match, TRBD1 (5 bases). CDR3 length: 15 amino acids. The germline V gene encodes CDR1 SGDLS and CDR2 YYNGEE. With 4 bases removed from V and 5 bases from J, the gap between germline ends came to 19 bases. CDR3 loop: CASSPPQGPSNEQYF. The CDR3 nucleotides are TGTGCCAGCAGCCCCCCCCAGGGTCCCTCGAACGAGCAGTACTTC. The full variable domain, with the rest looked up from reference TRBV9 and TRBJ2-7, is DSGVTQTPKHLITATGQRVTLRCSPRSGDLSVYWYQQSLDQGLQFLIQYYNGEERAKGNILERFSAQQFPDLHSELNLSSLELGDSALYFCASSPPQGPSNEQYFGPGTRLTVT.

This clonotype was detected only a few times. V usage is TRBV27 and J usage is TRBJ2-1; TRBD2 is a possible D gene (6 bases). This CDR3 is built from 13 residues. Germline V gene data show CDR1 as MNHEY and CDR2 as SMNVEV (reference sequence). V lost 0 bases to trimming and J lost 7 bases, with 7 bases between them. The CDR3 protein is CASSLSSGNEQFF. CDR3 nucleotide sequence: TGTGCCAGCAGTTTATCTAGCGGTAATGAGCAGTTCTTC.

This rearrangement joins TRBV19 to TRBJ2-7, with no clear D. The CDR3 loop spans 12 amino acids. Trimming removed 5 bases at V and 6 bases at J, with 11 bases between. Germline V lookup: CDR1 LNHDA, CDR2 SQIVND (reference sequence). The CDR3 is CASSPEVPEQYF. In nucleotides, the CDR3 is TGTGCCAGTAGTCCCGAGGTCCCCGAGCAGTACTTC.

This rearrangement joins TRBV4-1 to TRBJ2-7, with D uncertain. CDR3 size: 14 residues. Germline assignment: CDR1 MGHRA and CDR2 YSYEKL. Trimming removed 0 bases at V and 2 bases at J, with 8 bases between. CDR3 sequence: CASSQDKFPYEQYF. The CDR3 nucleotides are TGCGCCAGCAGCCAAGATAAATTCCCCTACGAGCAGTACTTC.

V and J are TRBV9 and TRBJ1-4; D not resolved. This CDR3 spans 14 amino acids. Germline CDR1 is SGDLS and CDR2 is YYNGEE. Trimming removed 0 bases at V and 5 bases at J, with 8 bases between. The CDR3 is CASSVGPLNEKLFF. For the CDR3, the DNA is TGTGCCAGCAGCGTAGGGCCTCTAAATGAAAAACTGTTTTTT.

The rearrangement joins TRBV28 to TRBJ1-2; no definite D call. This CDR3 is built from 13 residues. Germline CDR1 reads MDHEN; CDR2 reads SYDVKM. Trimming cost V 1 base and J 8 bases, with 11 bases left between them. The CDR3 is CASSLFTETGYTF. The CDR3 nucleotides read TGTGCCAGCAGTTTATTCACAGAGACAGGCTACACCTTC.

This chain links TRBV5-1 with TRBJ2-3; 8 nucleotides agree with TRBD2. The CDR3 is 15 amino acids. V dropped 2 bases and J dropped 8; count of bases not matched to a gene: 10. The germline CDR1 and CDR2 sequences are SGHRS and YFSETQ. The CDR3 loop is CASSFQAGDPLTQYF. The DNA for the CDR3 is TGCGCCAGCAGCTTCCAAGCGGGGGATCCCCTTACGCAGTATTTT.

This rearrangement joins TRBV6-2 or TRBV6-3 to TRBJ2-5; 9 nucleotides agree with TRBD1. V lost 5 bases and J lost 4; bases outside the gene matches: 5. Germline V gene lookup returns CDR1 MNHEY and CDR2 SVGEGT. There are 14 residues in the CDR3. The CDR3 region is CASSRTGDVETQYF. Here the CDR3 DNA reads TGTGCCAGCAGTCGGACAGGGGATGTAGAGACCCAGTACTTC.

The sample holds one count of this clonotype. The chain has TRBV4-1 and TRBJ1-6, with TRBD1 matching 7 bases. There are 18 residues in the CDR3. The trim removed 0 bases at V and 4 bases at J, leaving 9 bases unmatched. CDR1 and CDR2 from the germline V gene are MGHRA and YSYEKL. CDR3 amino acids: CASSQDQFLGQYNSPLHF. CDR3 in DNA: TGCGCCAGCAGCCAAGATCAATTTTTGGGACAGTATAATTCACCCCTCCACTTT.

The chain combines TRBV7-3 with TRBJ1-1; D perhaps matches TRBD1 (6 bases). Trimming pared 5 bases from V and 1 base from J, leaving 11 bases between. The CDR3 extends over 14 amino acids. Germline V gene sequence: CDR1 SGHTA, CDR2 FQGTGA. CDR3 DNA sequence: TGTGCCAGCAGCAGCCTGGGGGCGAACACTGAAGCTTTCTTT. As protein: CASSSLGANTEAFF.

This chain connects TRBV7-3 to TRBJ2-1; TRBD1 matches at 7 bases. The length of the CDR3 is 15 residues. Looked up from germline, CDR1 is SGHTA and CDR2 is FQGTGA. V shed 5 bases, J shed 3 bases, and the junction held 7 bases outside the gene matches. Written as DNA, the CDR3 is TGTGCCAGCAGCCCCGGGGACAGAAACTACAATGAGCAGTTCTTC. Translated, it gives CASSPGDRNYNEQFF.

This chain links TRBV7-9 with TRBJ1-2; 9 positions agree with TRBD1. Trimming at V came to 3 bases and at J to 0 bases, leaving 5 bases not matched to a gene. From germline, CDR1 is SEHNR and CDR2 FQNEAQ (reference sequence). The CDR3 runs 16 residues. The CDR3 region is CASSFGTGPANYGYTF. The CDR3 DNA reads TGTGCCAGCAGCTTCGGGACAGGGCCGGCTAACTATGGCTACACCTTC.

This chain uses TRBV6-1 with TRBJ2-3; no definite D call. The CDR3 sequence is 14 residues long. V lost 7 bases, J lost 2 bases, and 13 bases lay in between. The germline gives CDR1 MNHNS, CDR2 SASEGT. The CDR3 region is CASTPAADTDTQYF. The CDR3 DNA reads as TGTGCCAGCACTCCGGCCGCCGACACAGATACGCAGTATTTT.